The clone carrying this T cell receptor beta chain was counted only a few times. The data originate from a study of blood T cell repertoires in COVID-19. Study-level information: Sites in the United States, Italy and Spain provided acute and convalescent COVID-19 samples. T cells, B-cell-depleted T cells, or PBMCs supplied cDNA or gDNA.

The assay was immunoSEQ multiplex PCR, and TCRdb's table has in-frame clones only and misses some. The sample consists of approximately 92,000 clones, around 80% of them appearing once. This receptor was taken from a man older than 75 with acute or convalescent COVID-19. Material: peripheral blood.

The CDR3 region is CASSFNLVNTEAFF. Written as DNA, the CDR3 is TGTGCCAGCAGTTTTAACCTAGTGAACACTGAAGCTTTCTTT. The chain carries TRBV28 and TRBJ1-1; D gene uncertain. Germline CDR1 and CDR2: MDHEN and SYDVKM. CDR3 length: 14 residues. V shed 3 bases and J shed 0 bases, with 8 bases lying between them. The complete variable domain, with remaining parts taken from reference TRBV28 and TRBJ1-1, reads DVKVTQSSRYLVKRTGEKVFLECVQDMDHENMFWYRQDPGLGLRLIYFSYDVKMKEKGDIPEGYSVSREKKERFSLILESASTNQTSMYLCASSFNLVNTEAFFGQGTRLTVV.